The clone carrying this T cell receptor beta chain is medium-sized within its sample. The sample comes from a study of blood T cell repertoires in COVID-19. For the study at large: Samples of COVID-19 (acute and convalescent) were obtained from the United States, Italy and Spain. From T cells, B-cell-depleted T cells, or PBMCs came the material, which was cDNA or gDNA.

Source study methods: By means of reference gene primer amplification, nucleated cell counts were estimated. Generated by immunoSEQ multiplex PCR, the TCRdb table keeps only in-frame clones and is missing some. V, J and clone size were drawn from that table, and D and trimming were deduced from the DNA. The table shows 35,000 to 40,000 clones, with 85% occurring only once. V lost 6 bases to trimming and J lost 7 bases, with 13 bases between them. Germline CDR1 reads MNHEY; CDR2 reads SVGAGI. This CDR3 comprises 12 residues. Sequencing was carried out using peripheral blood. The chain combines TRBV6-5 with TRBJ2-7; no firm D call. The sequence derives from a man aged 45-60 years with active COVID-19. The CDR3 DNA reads TGTGCCAGCAGCTCACTACTTTGGGAGCAGTACTTC. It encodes CASSSLLWEQYF.